A single count supports the clone carrying this T cell receptor (beta chain). The source of the sample is a study of cytomegalovirus exposure and HLA in healthy donors. Turning to the study itself: The study's early data release held approximately 91 million unique TCRs from HLA-typed donors.

PCR used 60 Vbeta primers and 13 Jbeta primers. Data came from immunoSEQ multiplex PCR; TCRdb stores just in-frame clones and leaves some out. The repertoire consists of about 160,000 clones, with about three quarters occurring once and the leading ten covering 2.5% to 3.5%. The TCR comes from a woman aged 50 to 60 in good health and CMV-seropositive. The sequenced sample was PBMCs.

CDR3: CASSPRGFSYEQYF. CDR3 coding DNA: TGTGCCAGCAGCCCACGCGGGTTTTCCTACGAGCAGTACTTC. The chain recombines TRBV28 with TRBJ2-7; a possible D gene is TRBD2 (5 bases). Trimming removed 6 bases at V and 1 base at J, with 13 bases between. The germline V gene has CDR1 MDHEN and CDR2 SYDVKM. The CDR3 sequence is 14 residues long.